This paragraph covers one T cell receptor beta chain sequence. Its target is not known. The data derive from a study of T cell responses to AZD1222 COVID-19 vaccine. Whole-study results and caveats: Spike-wide coverage was observed for vaccine-associated CD4 TCRs, with dominant responses at 160-218 and 743-854. Only a handful of individuals given AZD1222 were seropositive at baseline.

Between the trimmed V and J ends, which lost 1 base and 2 bases, there was a span of 6 bases. Germline CDR1 and CDR2: LGHDT and YNNKEL (reference sequence). The CDR3 is made up of 13 amino acids. Sequencing was performed with immunoSEQ multiplex PCR; in TCRdb, only in-frame clones are kept and a portion is missing. The sample contains about 120,000 clones, more than 75% of which appear only once. The source of this sequence is an adult in good health. The sample was peripheral blood, taken on day 0 of AZD1222 vaccination. This sequence joins TRBV3-1 (or the pseudogene TRBV3-2) and TRBJ2-7; no definite D call. The CDR3 DNA reads TGTGCCAGCAGCCAAGTTTCCGCCTACGAGCAGTACTTC. Amino acid sequence: CASSQVSAYEQYF.